This record covers a single T cell receptor beta chain. Its antigen remains unknown. In all sorted populations, purity surpassed 95%. Reverse transcribing all isolated RNA meant expressed TCRB transcripts were sequenced. The method was immunoSEQ multiplex PCR; TCRdb's version includes in-frame clones alone and lacks a portion of them. Here the sample spans about 620,000 clones, around 16% being singletons. The CDR3 consists of 14 residues. The V end was cut by 2 bases, the J end by 8 bases, with 15 bases between. The germline CDR1 and CDR2 sequences are MDHEN and SYDVKM. The data were taken from a study of beta chain features in type 1 diabetes. For the study at large: Age, gender and cell yields were alike across patients and healthy donors. Study findings and constraints: The naive, central memory and Treg TCRB repertoires of patients appeared to be more similar to one another than those of healthy donors. Insertions at VDJ junctions were less frequent in type 1 diabetes patients. These patients also deleted more nucleotides at the same junctions.

Source material: naive CD4+ T cells from blood. The V and J genes are TRBV28 and TRBJ1-2, with D uncertain. This TCR was sampled from a young man in good health. CDR3 coding DNA: TGTGCCAGCAGTTTACAAACAAGATCGGGGGGCTACACCTTC. Residues: CASSLQTRSGGYTF.